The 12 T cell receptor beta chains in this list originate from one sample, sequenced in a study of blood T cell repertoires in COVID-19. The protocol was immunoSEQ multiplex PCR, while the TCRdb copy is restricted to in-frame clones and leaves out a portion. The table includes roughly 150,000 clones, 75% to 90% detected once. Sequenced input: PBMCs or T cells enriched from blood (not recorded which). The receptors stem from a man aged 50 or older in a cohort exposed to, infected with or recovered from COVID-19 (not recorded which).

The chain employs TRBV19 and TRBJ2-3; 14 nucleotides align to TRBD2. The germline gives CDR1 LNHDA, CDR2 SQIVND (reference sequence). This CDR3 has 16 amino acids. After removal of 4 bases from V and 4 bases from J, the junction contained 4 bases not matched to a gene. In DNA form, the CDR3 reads TGTGCCAGTAGTACCGGGACTAGCGGGGGAGCAGATACGCAGTATTTT. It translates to CASSTGTSGGADTQYF.

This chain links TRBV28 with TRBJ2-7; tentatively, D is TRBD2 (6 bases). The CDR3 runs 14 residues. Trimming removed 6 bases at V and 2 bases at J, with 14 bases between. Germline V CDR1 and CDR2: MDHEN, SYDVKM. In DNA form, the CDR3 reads TGTGCCAGCAGCCCCCTGGGAGGTGCCTACGAGCAGTACTTC. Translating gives CASSPLGGAYEQYF.

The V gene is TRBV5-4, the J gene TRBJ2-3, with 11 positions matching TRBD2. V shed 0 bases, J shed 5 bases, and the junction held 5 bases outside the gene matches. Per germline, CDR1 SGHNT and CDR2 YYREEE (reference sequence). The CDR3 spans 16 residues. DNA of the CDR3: TGTGCCAGCAGCTTGGACCTAGCGGGGGGTCAAGATACGCAGTATTTT. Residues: CASSLDLAGGQDTQYF.

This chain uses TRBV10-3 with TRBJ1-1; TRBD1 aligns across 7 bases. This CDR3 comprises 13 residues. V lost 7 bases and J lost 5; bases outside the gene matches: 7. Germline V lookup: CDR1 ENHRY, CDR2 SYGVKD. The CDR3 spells CAINKGGFTEAFF. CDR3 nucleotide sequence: TGTGCCATCAATAAAGGGGGCTTTACTGAAGCTTTCTTT.

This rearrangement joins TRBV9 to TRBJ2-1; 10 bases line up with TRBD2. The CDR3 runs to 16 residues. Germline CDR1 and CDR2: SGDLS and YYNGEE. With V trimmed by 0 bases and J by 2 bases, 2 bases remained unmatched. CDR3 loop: CASSVASGSAYNEQFF. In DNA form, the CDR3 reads TGTGCCAGCAGCGTAGCTAGCGGGAGTGCCTACAATGAGCAGTTCTTC.

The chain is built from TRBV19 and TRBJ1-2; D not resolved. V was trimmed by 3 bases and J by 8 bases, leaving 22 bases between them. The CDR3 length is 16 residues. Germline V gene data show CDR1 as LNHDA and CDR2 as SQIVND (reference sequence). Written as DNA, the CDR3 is TGTGCCAGTAGTATGTTGTTCGACACCTCGCCGGCCGGCTACACCTTC. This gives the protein CASSMLFDTSPAGYTF.

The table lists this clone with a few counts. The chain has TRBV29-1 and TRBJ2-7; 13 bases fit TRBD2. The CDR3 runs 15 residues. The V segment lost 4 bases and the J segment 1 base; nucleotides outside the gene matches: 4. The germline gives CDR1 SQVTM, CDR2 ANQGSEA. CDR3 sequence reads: CSVAGTSGASYEQYF. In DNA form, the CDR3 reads TGCAGCGTTGCCGGGACTAGCGGGGCATCCTACGAGCAGTACTTC.

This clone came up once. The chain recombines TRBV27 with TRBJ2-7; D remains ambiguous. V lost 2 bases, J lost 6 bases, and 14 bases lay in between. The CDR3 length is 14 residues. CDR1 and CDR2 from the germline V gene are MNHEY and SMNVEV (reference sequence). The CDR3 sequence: CASSLGPLAVEQYF. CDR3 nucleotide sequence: TGTGCCAGCAGTTTAGGTCCACTTGCTGTCGAGCAGTACTTC.

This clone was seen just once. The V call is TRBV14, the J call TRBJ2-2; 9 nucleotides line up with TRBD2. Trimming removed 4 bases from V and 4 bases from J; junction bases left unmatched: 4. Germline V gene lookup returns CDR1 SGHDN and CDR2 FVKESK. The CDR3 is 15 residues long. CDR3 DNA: TGTGCCAGCAGCCTGATAGCGGGGGCCACCGGGGAGCTGTTTTTT. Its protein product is CASSLIAGATGELFF. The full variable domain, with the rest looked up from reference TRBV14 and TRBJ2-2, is EAGVTQFPSHSVIEKGQTVTLRCDPISGHDNLYWYRRVMGKEIKFLLHFVKESKQDESGMPNNRFLAERTGGTYSTLKVQPAELEDSGVYFCASSLIAGATGELFFGEGSRLTVL.

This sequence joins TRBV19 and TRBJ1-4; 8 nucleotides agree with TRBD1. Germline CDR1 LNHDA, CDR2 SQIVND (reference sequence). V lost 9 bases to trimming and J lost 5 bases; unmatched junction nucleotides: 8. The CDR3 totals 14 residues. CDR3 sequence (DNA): TGTGCCAGCCACCCCGACAGGGGAAATGAAAAACTGTTTTTT. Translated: CASHPDRGNEKLFF. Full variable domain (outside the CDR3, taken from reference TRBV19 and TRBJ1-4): DGGITQSPKYLFRKEGQNVTLSCEQNLNHDAMYWYRQDPGQGLRLIYYSQIVNDFQKGDIAEGYSVSREKKESFPLTVTSAQKNPTAFYLCASHPDRGNEKLFFGSGTQLSVL.

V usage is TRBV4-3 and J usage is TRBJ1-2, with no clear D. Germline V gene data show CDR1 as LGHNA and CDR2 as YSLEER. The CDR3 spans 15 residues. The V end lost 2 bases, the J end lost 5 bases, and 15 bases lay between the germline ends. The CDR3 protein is CASSQSRTGSYGYTF. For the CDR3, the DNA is TGCGCCAGCAGCCAATCTCGGACGGGATCTTATGGCTACACCTTC.

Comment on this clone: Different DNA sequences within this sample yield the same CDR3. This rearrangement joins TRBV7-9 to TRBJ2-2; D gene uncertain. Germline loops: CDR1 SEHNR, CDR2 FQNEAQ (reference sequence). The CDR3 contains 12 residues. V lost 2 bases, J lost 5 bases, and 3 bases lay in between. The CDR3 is CASSLLTGELFF. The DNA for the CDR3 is TGTGCCAGCAGCTTACTGACCGGGGAGCTGTTTTTT.